A selection of T cell receptor beta chains follows, all from one sample in a study of T-cell reconstitution after alpha-beta-depleted transplantation in children. TCRdb redid the calling of the PCR reads with MiXCR, one entry per CDR3 protein. The sample records some 240,000 distinct CDR3 sequences, approximately 9.8% being singletons. This specimen consisted of PBMCs from the stem cell graft donor, obtained from the stem cell graft. The receptors here all came from a human donor who donated a stem cell graft to a child with SCID. Each CDR3 is given with its conserved first and last residue. The D gene is left open where the match is weak. Clone size is stated in some rows and not others, as once, few, many or a class when expanded.

V: TRBV5-1; J: TRBJ1-1; D: NA; size: many; DNA: TGCGCCAGCAGGAACGGGAACACTGAAGCTTTCTTT; CDR3: CASRNGNTEAFF
V: TRBV4-2; J: TRBJ2-3; D: NA; size: NA; DNA: TGTGCCAGCAGGCAGAGGGTATTTGCGAGCGGGACAGCCACAGATACGCAGTATTTT; CDR3: CASRQRVFASGTATDTQYF
V: TRBV7-6; J: TRBJ2-5; D: NA; size: NA; DNA: TGTGCCAGCAGGACGACTAGCCAAGAGACCCAGTACTTC; CDR3: CASRTTSQETQYF
V: TRBV5-1; J: TRBJ2-3; D: NA; size: NA; DNA: TGCGCCAGCAGCTTGTCCCCGGGGTTAACAGATACGCAGTATTTT; CDR3: CASSLSPGLTDTQYF
V: TRBV28; J: TRBJ2-3; D: TRBD1; size: many; DNA: TGTGCCAGCACCCTTCTCTCGGGACAGGGGATGGATACGCAGTATTTT; CDR3: CASTLLSGQGMDTQYF
V: TRBV5-1; J: TRBJ1-6; D: NA; size: many; DNA: TGCGCCAGCAGCTTGACGAGCTCCTATAATTCACCCCTCCACTTT; CDR3: CASSLTSSYNSPLHF
V: TRBV7-8; J: TRBJ2-3; D: NA; size: many; DNA: TGTGCCAGCAGCTTAGCGCAATCCCACGGGGGGCCGGTTGATACGCAGTATTTT; CDR3: CASSLAQSHGGPVDTQYF
V: TRBV20-1; J: TRBJ1-5; D: TRBD1; size: NA; DNA: TGCAGTGCTAGGCCCGGGACAGGGGGTCAGCCCCAGCATTTT; CDR3: CSARPGTGGQPQHF
V: TRBV9; J: TRBJ1-1; D: NA; size: many; DNA: TGTGCCAGCAGCGTTGCAGGGCGGACTGAAGCTTTCTTT; CDR3: CASSVAGRTEAFF
V: TRBV12-3/TRBV12-4; J: TRBJ1-1; D: NA; size: many; DNA: TGTGCCAGCAGTACTATCGGGTCTGAAGCTTTCTTT; CDR3: CASSTIGSEAFF
V: TRBV5-1; J: TRBJ1-2; D: TRBD1; size: many; DNA: TGCGCCAGCAGCCGGACAGGGTTGGATGGCTACACCTTC; CDR3: CASSRTGLDGYTF
V: TRBV7-2; J: TRBJ2-7; D: NA; size: many; DNA: TGTGCCAGCAGCTTAGTTGTCTACGAGCAGTACTTC; CDR3: CASSLVVYEQYF